The 2 T cell receptor beta chains presented below share a single source sample, sequenced in a study of blood T cell repertoires in COVID-19. Assay used: immunoSEQ multiplex PCR; TCRdb lists only in-frame clones, some missing. The sample consists of 200,000 to 300,000 clones, around 86% of them appearing once. Sequencing input: PBMCs or T cells enriched from blood (not recorded which). The receptor set was obtained from a woman aged 18-29 years who had recovered from COVID-19.

The chain uses TRBV5-1 and TRBJ2-5; D is perhaps TRBD1 (6 bases). Trimming removed 0 bases from V and 5 bases from J, with 23 bases in between. Germline CDR1 SGHRS, CDR2 YFSETQ. The CDR3 loop spans 18 amino acids. Here the CDR3 reads CASSLGTPGQFRMETQYF. CDR3 DNA: TGCGCCAGCAGCTTGGGGACCCCGGGACAATTTCGGATGGAGACCCAGTACTTC.

The chain couples TRBV7-7 to TRBJ2-7; a possible D gene is TRBD1 (5 bases). This CDR3 is 17 amino acids long. Between the trimmed V and J ends, which lost 1 base and 2 bases, there was a span of 18 bases. The germline CDR1 and CDR2 sequences are SSHAT and FNYEAQ (reference sequence). The CDR3 loop reads CASSLDQLTVGAYEQYF. The CDR3 DNA is TGTGCCAGCAGCTTAGACCAGTTGACAGTAGGGGCCTACGAGCAGTACTTC.